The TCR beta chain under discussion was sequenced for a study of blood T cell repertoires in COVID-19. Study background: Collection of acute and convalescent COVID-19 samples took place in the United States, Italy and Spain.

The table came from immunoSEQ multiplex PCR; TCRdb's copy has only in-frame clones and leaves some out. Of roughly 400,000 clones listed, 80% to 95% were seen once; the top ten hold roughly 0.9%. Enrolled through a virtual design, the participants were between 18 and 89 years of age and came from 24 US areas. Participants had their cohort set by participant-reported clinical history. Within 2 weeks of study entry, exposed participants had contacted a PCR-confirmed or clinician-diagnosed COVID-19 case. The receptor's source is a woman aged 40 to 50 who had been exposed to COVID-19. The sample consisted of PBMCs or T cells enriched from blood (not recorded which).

CDR3 DNA sequence: TGTGCCAGCAGAGTTACAGATCCCACTGAAGCTTTCTTT. It yields the protein CASRVTDPTEAFF. The J gene is TRBJ1-1, the V gene TRBV2, with D uncertain. Trimming removed 6 bases from V and 4 bases from J, with 12 bases in between. Germline V gene sequence: CDR1 SNHLY, CDR2 FYNNEI. This CDR3 contains 13 residues.